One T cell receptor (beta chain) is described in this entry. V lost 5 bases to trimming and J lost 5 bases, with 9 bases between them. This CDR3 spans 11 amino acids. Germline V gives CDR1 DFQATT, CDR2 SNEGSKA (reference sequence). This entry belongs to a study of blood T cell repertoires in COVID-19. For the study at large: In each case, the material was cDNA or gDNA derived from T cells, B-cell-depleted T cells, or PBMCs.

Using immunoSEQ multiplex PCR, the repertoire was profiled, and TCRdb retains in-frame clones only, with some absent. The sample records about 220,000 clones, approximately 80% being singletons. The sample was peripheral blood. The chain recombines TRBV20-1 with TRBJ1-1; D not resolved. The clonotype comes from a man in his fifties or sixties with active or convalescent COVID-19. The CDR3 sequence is CSAGPGTEAFF. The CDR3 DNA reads TGCAGTGCTGGACCGGGGACTGAAGCTTTCTTT.